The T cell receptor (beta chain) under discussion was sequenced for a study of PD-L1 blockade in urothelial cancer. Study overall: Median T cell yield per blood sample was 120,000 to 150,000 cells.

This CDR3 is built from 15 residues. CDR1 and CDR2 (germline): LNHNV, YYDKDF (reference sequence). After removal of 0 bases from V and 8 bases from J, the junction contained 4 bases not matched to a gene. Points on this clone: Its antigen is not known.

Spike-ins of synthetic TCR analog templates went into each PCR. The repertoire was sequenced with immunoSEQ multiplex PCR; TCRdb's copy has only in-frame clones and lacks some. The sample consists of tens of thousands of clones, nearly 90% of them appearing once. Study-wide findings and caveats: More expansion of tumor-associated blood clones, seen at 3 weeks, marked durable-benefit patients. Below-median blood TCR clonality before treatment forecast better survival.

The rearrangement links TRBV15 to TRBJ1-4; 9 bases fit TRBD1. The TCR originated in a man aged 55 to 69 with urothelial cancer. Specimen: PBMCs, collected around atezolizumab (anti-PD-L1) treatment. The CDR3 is CATSREGQGDEKLFF. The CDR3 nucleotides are TGTGCCACCAGCAGAGAGGGACAGGGAGACGAAAAACTGTTTTTT.